This note documents a single T cell receptor beta chain sequence. Its target is not known. At one end, the junction sequence differs from germline, possibly due to a read error. The source of the sample is a study of shared clonotypes between healthy human individuals. General study points: Clonotype sharing among donors likely depends on sequencing depth.

The CDR3 spans 13 residues. Germline V gene lookup returns CDR1 PRHDT and CDR2 FYEKMQ (reference sequence). For genomic DNA, unsorted samples relied on around 81 million PBMCs. Libraries were prepared by immunoSEQ multiplex PCR; TCRdb keeps only in-frame clonotypes and omits some of them. This sample yields some 510,000 clones, of which roughly 78% are seen a single time; 13% belongs to the top ten. The sequence was collected from a middle-aged woman in good health. Some clones in this sample may be carry-over from other donors' samples. The chain combines TRBV13 with TRBJ1-2; the D is unclear. Sequencing used PBMCs. CDR3 residues: CASSVGSYYGYTF. For the CDR3, the DNA is TGTGCCAGCAGCGTAGGGTCCTACTATGGCTACACCTTC.